This is a list of T cell receptor beta chains from one sample in a study of T cell clonotyping in hematopoietic cell transplantation. Profiling relied on immunoSEQ multiplex PCR, and the TCRdb table lists in-frame clones only, not all of them. The sample lists under 9,500 clones, roughly 76% occurring once. The starting material was peripheral blood mononuclear cells, obtained 180 days after allogeneic stem cell transplant. These receptor sequences come from a female patient aged 50-59 years who had an allogeneic stem cell transplant from an unrelated donor, so the T cells may come from the graft donor. Some clones in this sample may be carry-over from other donors' samples. CDR3s include the opening cysteine and the closing phenylalanine or tryptophan. D genes are given only for firm matches. The size entry is marked missing in some rows and otherwise reads once, few, many or a size class.

v_gene: TRBV6-5; abundance: NA; d_gene: NA; j_gene: TRBJ1-4; CDR3aa: CASSQTGGGGEKLFF; CDR3nt: TGTGCCAGCAGTCAAACCGGGGGCGGAGGGGAAAAACTGTTTTTT
v_gene: TRBV27; abundance: NA; d_gene: TRBD2; j_gene: TRBJ2-7; CDR3aa: CASSRQREGTYEQYF; CDR3nt: TGTGCCAGCAGCAGACAGCGGGAGGGAACCTACGAGCAGTACTTC
v_gene: TRBV7-9; abundance: NA; d_gene: NA; j_gene: TRBJ2-1; CDR3aa: CASSHPPLGPDSYNEQFF; CDR3nt: TGTGCCAGCAGCCACCCTCCGTTGGGCCCGGATTCCTACAATGAGCAGTTCTTC
v_gene: TRBV6-6; abundance: few; d_gene: NA; j_gene: TRBJ2-2; CDR3aa: CASSIGLAVTGELFF; CDR3nt: TGTGCCAGCAGTATCGGGCTAGCAGTAACCGGGGAGCTGTTTTTT
v_gene: TRBV7-3; abundance: NA; d_gene: NA; j_gene: TRBJ2-3; CDR3aa: CASSLVSTGATDTQYF; CDR3nt: TGTGCCAGCAGCTTAGTGTCCACGGGAGCGACAGATACGCAGTATTTT
v_gene: TRBV27; abundance: NA; d_gene: TRBD1; j_gene: TRBJ1-5; CDR3aa: CASSDSGTGLQPQHF; CDR3nt: TGTGCCAGCAGTGACTCCGGGACAGGGCTTCAGCCCCAGCATTTT
v_gene: TRBV7-9; abundance: few; d_gene: NA; j_gene: TRBJ1-2; CDR3aa: CASSLGGYGYTF; CDR3nt: TGTGCCAGCAGCCTTGGGGGCTATGGCTACACCTTC
v_gene: TRBV7-8; abundance: NA; d_gene: NA; j_gene: TRBJ1-1; CDR3aa: CASSSGLGGEYGTEAFF; CDR3nt: TGTGCCAGCAGCTCCGGACTGGGAGGGGAGTACGGCACTGAAGCTTTCTTT
v_gene: TRBV7-9; abundance: NA; d_gene: NA; j_gene: TRBJ2-7; CDR3aa: CASSRSDPGSSYEQYF; CDR3nt: TGTGCCAGCAGCCGCAGCGACCCTGGGAGCTCCTACGAGCAGTACTTC
v_gene: TRBV6-5; abundance: NA; d_gene: NA; j_gene: TRBJ1-1; CDR3aa: CASSSLGGRNTEAFF; CDR3nt: TGTGCCAGCAGTTCTCTCGGAGGTCGGAACACTGAAGCTTTCTTT
v_gene: TRBV6-1; abundance: NA; d_gene: TRBD1; j_gene: TRBJ1-1; CDR3aa: CASRQGARTEAFF; CDR3nt: TGTGCCAGCAGGCAGGGGGCTCGGACTGAAGCTTTCTTT
v_gene: TRBV30; abundance: NA; d_gene: TRBD1; j_gene: TRBJ1-1; CDR3aa: CAWGGQGVEAFF; CDR3nt: TGTGCCTGGGGGGGACAGGGGGTCGAAGCTTTCTTT
v_gene: TRBV20-1; abundance: few; d_gene: NA; j_gene: TRBJ2-1; CDR3aa: CSATSNEQFF; CDR3nt: TGCAGTGCTACTAGCAATGAGCAGTTCTTC
v_gene: TRBV19; abundance: NA; d_gene: TRBD2; j_gene: TRBJ2-7; CDR3aa: CASTKGTSGSYEQYF; CDR3nt: TGTGCCAGTACCAAGGGGACTAGCGGGAGTTACGAGCAGTACTTC
v_gene: TRBV5-4; abundance: NA; d_gene: NA; j_gene: TRBJ2-6; CDR3aa: CASSLTLAVGANVLTF; CDR3nt: TGTGCCAGCAGCTTGACGCTAGCCGTCGGGGCCAACGTCCTGACTTTC
v_gene: TRBV7-2; abundance: NA; d_gene: NA; j_gene: TRBJ1-3; CDR3aa: CASSLDFNPGNTIYF; CDR3nt: TGTGCCAGCAGCTTAGATTTCAACCCTGGAAACACCATATATTTT
v_gene: TRBV29-1; abundance: NA; d_gene: NA; j_gene: TRBJ1-2; CDR3aa: CSVDVGLNGYTF; CDR3nt: TGCAGCGTTGATGTGGGGCTGAATGGCTACACCTTC
v_gene: TRBV21-1; abundance: NA; d_gene: NA; j_gene: TRBJ1-5; CDR3aa: CPTRDSVFQGPQHF; CDR3nt: TGTCCCACCCGGGACAGCGTCTTCCAGGGTCCCCAGCATTTT
v_gene: TRBV5-1; abundance: NA; d_gene: TRBD2; j_gene: TRBJ2-2; CDR3aa: CASSATKSGGNTGELFF; CDR3nt: TGCGCCAGCAGTGCGACAAAGAGCGGGGGAAACACCGGGGAGCTGTTTTTT
v_gene: TRBV7-9; abundance: NA; d_gene: NA; j_gene: TRBJ2-2; CDR3aa: CASSSGGGELFF; CDR3nt: TGTGCCAGCAGCTCCGGCGGGGGGGAGCTGTTTTTT
v_gene: TRBV2; abundance: NA; d_gene: TRBD1; j_gene: TRBJ2-7; CDR3aa: CASCRQGSYEQYF; CDR3nt: TGTGCCAGCTGCAGACAGGGCTCCTACGAGCAGTACTTC
v_gene: TRBV30; abundance: NA; d_gene: NA; j_gene: TRBJ1-3; CDR3aa: CAWSVSGNTIYF; CDR3nt: TGTGCCTGGAGTGTCTCTGGGAACACCATATATTTT
v_gene: TRBV13; abundance: NA; d_gene: TRBD1; j_gene: TRBJ2-2; CDR3aa: CASSSGTARSGTGELFF; CDR3nt: TGTGCCAGCAGCTCGGGGACAGCCCGGTCGGGCACCGGGGAGCTGTTTTTT
v_gene: TRBV6-5; abundance: few; d_gene: NA; j_gene: TRBJ2-2; CDR3aa: CASSHNTGELFF; CDR3nt: TGTGCCAGCAGCCATAACACCGGGGAGCTGTTTTTT
v_gene: TRBV28; abundance: NA; d_gene: NA; j_gene: TRBJ2-2; CDR3aa: CASTAGTGELFF; CDR3nt: TGTGCCAGCACCGCGGGAACCGGGGAGCTGTTTTTT
v_gene: TRBV2; abundance: NA; d_gene: NA; j_gene: TRBJ2-7; CDR3aa: CASSGTEQFSYEQYF; CDR3nt: TGTGCCAGCAGTGGGACGGAACAATTCTCCTACGAGCAGTACTTC
v_gene: TRBV30; abundance: NA; d_gene: TRBD2; j_gene: TRBJ2-3; CDR3aa: CAWSGLAGAGDTQYF; CDR3nt: TGTGCCTGGAGTGGATTAGCGGGAGCTGGAGATACGCAGTATTTT
v_gene: TRBV29-1; abundance: NA; d_gene: NA; j_gene: TRBJ1-5; CDR3aa: CSVGGRDSNQPQHF; CDR3nt: TGCAGCGTTGGGGGCAGGGATAGCAATCAGCCCCAGCATTTT
v_gene: TRBV29-1; abundance: NA; d_gene: TRBD2; j_gene: TRBJ2-1; CDR3aa: CSVVRVSGGIGDEQFF; CDR3nt: TGCAGCGTTGTGCGGGTATCCGGGGGGATTGGGGATGAGCAGTTCTTC
v_gene: TRBV7-6; abundance: NA; d_gene: TRBD1; j_gene: TRBJ2-7; CDR3aa: CASSLIQGEQYF; CDR3nt: TGTGCCAGCAGCCTCATACAGGGGGAGCAGTACTTC
v_gene: TRBV4-1; abundance: NA; d_gene: NA; j_gene: TRBJ2-2; CDR3aa: CASSQAPWTPTGELFF; CDR3nt: TGCGCCAGCAGCCAAGCCCCCTGGACTCCCACCGGGGAGCTGTTTTTT
v_gene: TRBV5-4; abundance: NA; d_gene: TRBD2; j_gene: TRBJ2-7; CDR3aa: CASSLAEDGGLEAYEQYF; CDR3nt: TGTGCCAGCAGCTTGGCGGAGGATGGGGGACTAGAGGCTTACGAGCAGTACTTC
v_gene: TRBV6-5; abundance: NA; d_gene: NA; j_gene: TRBJ1-2; CDR3aa: CASRPGNYGYTF; CDR3nt: TGTGCCAGCAGGCCAGGGAACTATGGCTACACCTTC
v_gene: TRBV28; abundance: NA; d_gene: NA; j_gene: TRBJ1-2; CDR3aa: CASTPSGGGGYGYTF; CDR3nt: TGTGCCAGCACCCCATCAGGCGGGGGAGGGTATGGCTACACCTTC
v_gene: TRBV28; abundance: NA; d_gene: NA; j_gene: TRBJ2-7; CDR3aa: CASRPPGHYGEQYF; CDR3nt: TGTGCCAGCAGGCCGCCGGGGCACTACGGCGAGCAGTACTTC
v_gene: TRBV7-9; abundance: NA; d_gene: NA; j_gene: TRBJ2-1; CDR3aa: CASSLGRAGLNEQFF; CDR3nt: TGTGCCAGCAGCTTAGGTCGGGCAGGGCTCAATGAGCAGTTCTTC
v_gene: TRBV28; abundance: NA; d_gene: NA; j_gene: TRBJ1-2; CDR3aa: CASSPTGNYGYTF; CDR3nt: TGTGCCAGCAGTCCCACAGGGAACTATGGCTACACCTTC
v_gene: TRBV20-1; abundance: NA; d_gene: TRBD1; j_gene: TRBJ2-5; CDR3aa: CGGQHQETQYF; CDR3nt: TGCGGGGGACAGCACCAAGAGACCCAGTACTTC
v_gene: TRBV10-3; abundance: NA; d_gene: TRBD1; j_gene: TRBJ1-6; CDR3aa: CAIRTGVDNSPLHF; CDR3nt: TGTGCCATCAGGACAGGGGTGGACAATTCACCCCTCCACTTT
v_gene: TRBV4-1; abundance: NA; d_gene: NA; j_gene: TRBJ1-5; CDR3aa: CASSQGEGGAYPQHF; CDR3nt: TGCGCCAGCAGCCAAGGTGAAGGGGGGGCGTATCCCCAGCATTTT